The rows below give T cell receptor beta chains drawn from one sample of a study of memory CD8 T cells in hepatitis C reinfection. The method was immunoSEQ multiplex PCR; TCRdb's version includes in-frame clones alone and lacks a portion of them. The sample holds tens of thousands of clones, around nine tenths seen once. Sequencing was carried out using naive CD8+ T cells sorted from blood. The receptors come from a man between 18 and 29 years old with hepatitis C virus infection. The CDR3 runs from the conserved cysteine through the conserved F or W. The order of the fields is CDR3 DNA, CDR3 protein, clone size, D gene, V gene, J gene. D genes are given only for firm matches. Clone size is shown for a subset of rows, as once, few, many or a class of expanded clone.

cdr3_nt: TGCAGCGTTGAAGGTTCGGGATGGGCACTCTACAATGAGCAGTTCTTC
cdr3_aa: CSVEGSGWALYNEQFF
clone_size: -
d_call: -
v_call: TRBV29-1
j_call: TRBJ2-1

cdr3_nt: TGTGCCAGCAGCAAGACTAGCGGGAGGTCTCACGAGCAGTACTTC
cdr3_aa: CASSKTSGRSHEQYF
clone_size: -
d_call: -
v_call: TRBV21-1
j_call: TRBJ2-7

cdr3_nt: TGTGCCAGCAGTCCCCGACTAGCGGACTACTACGAGCAGTACTTC
cdr3_aa: CASSPRLADYYEQYF
clone_size: once
d_call: TRBD2
v_call: TRBV28
j_call: TRBJ2-7

cdr3_nt: TGTGCCAGCAGTTCCTATGACGAGCAGTACTTC
cdr3_aa: CASSSYDEQYF
clone_size: -
d_call: -
v_call: TRBV6-6
j_call: TRBJ2-7

cdr3_nt: TGTGCCAGTGACCCCGGGACTATGGCCTCTGGGGCCAACGTCCTGACTTTC
cdr3_aa: CASDPGTMASGANVLTF
clone_size: -
d_call: TRBD2
v_call: TRBV2
j_call: TRBJ2-6

cdr3_nt: TGTGCCAGCAGTTTCTACCAAGAGACCCAGTACTTC
cdr3_aa: CASSFYQETQYF
clone_size: once
d_call: -
v_call: TRBV27
j_call: TRBJ2-5

cdr3_nt: TGTGCCAGCAGCCAGGGACAGCTCTACTCCTACAATGAGCAGTTCTTC
cdr3_aa: CASSQGQLYSYNEQFF
clone_size: -
d_call: TRBD1
v_call: TRBV6-6
j_call: TRBJ2-1

cdr3_nt: TGTGCCAGCAGCTTAGGTGGTCGGAGCTATGGCTACACCTTC
cdr3_aa: CASSLGGRSYGYTF
clone_size: -
d_call: -
v_call: TRBV11-2
j_call: TRBJ1-2

cdr3_nt: TGTGCCAGCAGTCCGAAGGGGGCGCCCACCGGGGAGCTGTTTTTT
cdr3_aa: CASSPKGAPTGELFF
clone_size: once
d_call: TRBD1
v_call: TRBV7-9
j_call: TRBJ2-2

cdr3_nt: TGTGCCAGCAGTGAAGAAGGGGTAGGGGGTGTGGTCGCTGAAGCTTTCTTT
cdr3_aa: CASSEEGVGGVVAEAFF
clone_size: -
d_call: -
v_call: TRBV2
j_call: TRBJ1-1

cdr3_nt: TGTGCCAGCAGCTTGGGGGACAGCTCCTACGAGCAGTACTTC
cdr3_aa: CASSLGDSSYEQYF
clone_size: -
d_call: TRBD1
v_call: TRBV5-6
j_call: TRBJ2-7

cdr3_nt: TGTGCCAGCAGCGGCGGAAACATTCAGTACTTC
cdr3_aa: CASSGGNIQYF
clone_size: -
d_call: -
v_call: TRBV21-1
j_call: TRBJ2-4

cdr3_nt: TGTGCCAGCAGGCCCGGAGGGACAGAAGATCAGCCCCAGCATTTT
cdr3_aa: CASRPGGTEDQPQHF
clone_size: -
d_call: TRBD1
v_call: TRBV27
j_call: TRBJ1-5